The 18 T cell receptor beta chains below were found in one sample sequenced in a study of T cells in Graves' hyperthyroidism and ophthalmopathy. RNA transcripts were the template for amplifying TCR beta CDR3 regions. First-round RT-PCR with HTBI primers amplified the TCR CDR3 region. TCRdb processed the multiplex PCR reads anew with MiXCR; each CDR3 protein has one entry. The sample lists 530,000 or so distinct CDR3 sequences, roughly 18% occurring once. The specimen was blood. These receptors originate from a woman under 30 with Graves' ophthalmopathy.

This clonotype was observed at least ten times. V usage is TRBV20-1 and J usage is TRBJ2-5, with a weak D call TRBD2 (5 bases). V lost 3 bases and J 4 bases, leaving 9 bases between the germline ends. The CDR3 loop spans 12 amino acids. CDR1 DFQATT and CDR2 SNEGSKA come from the germline V gene (reference sequence). CDR3 amino acids: CSASLRGETQYF. As DNA, the CDR3 is TGCAGTGCTAGTTTACGGGGAGAGACCCAGTACTTC.

This clonotype appeared a few times. The chain recombines TRBV24-1 with TRBJ2-5; D is unresolved. Between the trimmed V and J ends, which lost 6 bases and 1 base, there was a span of 8 bases. This CDR3 has 13 amino acids. CDR1 is KGHDR, CDR2 SFDVKD, per germline. Here the CDR3 DNA reads TGTGCCACCAGTTCCCCTCCCCAAGAGACCCAGTACTTC. As protein: CATSSPPQETQYF.

The CDR3 DNA follows: TGTGCCAGCAGCTCCCCCCGAAACTACGAGCAGTACTTC. It yields the protein CASSSPRNYEQYF. V and J are TRBV6-1 and TRBJ2-7; D is undetermined. V lost 6 bases and J 3 bases, leaving 12 bases between the germline ends. The germline gives CDR1 MNHNS, CDR2 SASEGT. This CDR3 is built from 13 residues.

This clonotype was seen many times. This rearrangement joins TRBV28 to TRBJ1-6, with D perhaps TRBD1 (6 bases). V shed 8 bases and J shed 11 bases, with 19 bases lying between them. The germline CDR1 and CDR2 sequences are MDHEN and SYDVKM. The CDR3 runs 14 residues. The CDR3 reads CASGGGTIGPPLHF. The DNA for the CDR3 is TGTGCCAGCGGTGGGGGCACCATAGGCCCACCCCTCCACTTT.

The genes are TRBV9 and TRBJ2-1, with unresolved D. Trimming stripped 1 base from V and 7 bases from J, with 12 bases between. Germline lookup yields CDR1 SGDLS and CDR2 YYNGEE. This CDR3 is 14 amino acids long. Here the CDR3 DNA reads TGTGCCAGCAGCGTACGCCCCTCAAGTAATGAGCAGTTCTTC. Its translation is CASSVRPSSNEQFF. Filled out from reference TRBV9 and TRBJ2-1, the complete variable domain reads DSGVTQTPKHLITATGQRVTLRCSPRSGDLSVYWYQQSLDQGLQFLIQYYNGEERAKGNILERFSAQQFPDLHSELNLSSLELGDSALYFCASSVRPSSNEQFFGPGTRLTVL.

This clonotype was detected ten times or more. The V call is TRBV15, the J call TRBJ1-1; D is uncertain. This CDR3 has 14 residues. Trimming removed 9 bases from V and 0 bases from J, with 14 bases in between. CDR1 is LNHNV and CDR2 is YYDKDF in the germline V gene (reference sequence). This CDR3 is CATTLDRLNTEAFF. The CDR3, as DNA: TGTGCCACGACTTTAGACCGGTTGAACACTGAAGCTTTCTTT.

The rearrangement joins TRBV28 to TRBJ2-7; TRBD2 aligns across 7 bases. The CDR3 is made up of 15 amino acids. The trim removed 5 bases at V and 2 bases at J, leaving 9 bases unmatched. CDR1 and CDR2 (germline): MDHEN, SYDVKM. The CDR3 DNA reads as TGTGCCAGCAGTCCCTTAGCGGGCCTTCCCTACGAGCAGTACTTC. This encodes CASSPLAGLPYEQYF.

The chain is built from TRBV6-1 and TRBJ1-5; D is undetermined. V lost 8 bases, J lost 6 bases, and 11 bases lay in between. Germline V gene sequence: CDR1 MNHNS, CDR2 SASEGT. CDR3 length equals 12 residues. Here the CDR3 reads CASSPGLQPQHF. For the CDR3, the DNA is TGTGCCAGCTCTCCCGGGCTTCAGCCCCAGCATTTT.

This clonotype appeared a few times. V usage is TRBV30 and J usage is TRBJ2-7, with 11 positions matching TRBD2. CDR3 length: 14 amino acids. Germline CDR1 and CDR2: GTSNPN and SVGIG (reference sequence). V lost 3 bases and J lost 4; bases outside the gene matches: 5. CDR3 in amino acids: CAWRVAGGGYEQYF. The CDR3 region has the DNA TGTGCCTGGAGGGTAGCGGGAGGGGGTTACGAGCAGTACTTC.

The chain uses TRBV10-3 and TRBJ1-3; D is possibly TRBD1 (6 bases). Trimming removed 3 bases from V and 4 bases from J, with 10 bases in between. The CDR3 is 14 amino acids. From germline, CDR1 is ENHRY and CDR2 SYGVKD. This CDR3 reads CAISDWGAGNTIYF. The CDR3 DNA follows: TGTGCCATCAGTGATTGGGGGGCCGGAAACACCATATATTTT.

The chain recombines TRBV13 with TRBJ2-7; tentatively, D is TRBD2 (6 bases). V lost 5 bases and J lost 5, with 19 bases in between. CDR1 is PRHDT, CDR2 FYEKMQ, per germline (reference sequence). The CDR3 is 15 amino acids. The CDR3 DNA is TGTGCCAGCAGCGTCACCGGGACTCCCCTAAACGAGCAGTACTTC. Its protein is CASSVTGTPLNEQYF.

This clonotype was counted at least ten times. This chain uses TRBV6-5 with TRBJ2-7; D not resolved. CDR1 MNHEY and CDR2 SVGAGI come from the germline V gene. The CDR3 totals 13 residues. Trimming pared 2 bases from V and 5 bases from J, leaving 10 bases between. CDR3 sequence (DNA): TGTGCCAGCAGTTACGTAGGCTTCCACGAGCAGTACTTC. Its protein is CASSYVGFHEQYF.

This chain joins TRBV24-1 and TRBJ2-6; D call uncertain. Trimming pared 9 bases from V and 0 bases from J, leaving 5 bases between. This CDR3 has 13 amino acids. Germline values: CDR1 KGHDR, CDR2 SFDVKD. Here the CDR3 DNA reads TGTGCCACCTCGGGCTCTGGGGCCAACGTCCTGACTTTC. It encodes CATSGSGANVLTF.

The CDR3 is CASSDGGGTDTQYF. The CDR3 nucleotides are TGTGCCAGCAGTGACGGCGGGGGCACAGATACGCAGTATTTT. V is TRBV6-4 and J is TRBJ2-3; perhaps TRBD2 as D (6 bases). This CDR3 contains 14 residues. The V end was cut by 2 bases, the J end by 1 base, with 7 bases between. Germline V lookup: CDR1 MRHNA, CDR2 SNTAGT.

This clonotype was found many times. The J gene is TRBJ2-7, the V gene TRBV20-1, with 8 bases aligning to TRBD1. CDR1 DFQATT and CDR2 SNEGSKA come from the germline V gene (reference sequence). CDR3 length: 14 residues. Losses at the gene ends were 1 base for V and 4 bases for J; bases not matched to a gene: 6. This CDR3 reads CSARGQGARYEQYF. The CDR3 DNA reads TGCAGTGCTAGAGGGCAGGGGGCTCGGTACGAGCAGTACTTC.

This clonotype was observed at least ten times. The gene calls are TRBV27 and TRBJ1-3; D remains ambiguous. Per the germline V gene, CDR1 is MNHEY and CDR2 is SMNVEV (reference sequence). Trimming left V 3 bases short and J 0 bases short, with 6 bases between. The CDR3 runs 14 residues. CDR3 loop: CASSFSRSGNTIYF. The CDR3 DNA follows: TGTGCCAGCAGTTTTAGTCGCTCTGGAAACACCATATATTTT.

For this clonotype: This may come from a read error, since a much larger clone is one base off. The V and J genes are TRBV2 and TRBJ1-2, with unresolved D. The CDR3 spans 11 residues. CDR1 is SNHLY, CDR2 FYNNEI, per germline. V was trimmed by 4 bases and J by 8 bases, leaving 8 bases between them. CDR3 nucleotide sequence: TGTGCCAGCAGTGCCACTTTGGGCTACACCTTC. As protein: CASSATLGYTF.

Many counts were recorded for this clonotype. The rearrangement links TRBV7-9 to TRBJ2-7; D gene uncertain. The CDR3 runs to 12 residues. V was trimmed by 4 bases and J by 7 bases, leaving 11 bases between them. The V gene's germline CDR1 is SEHNR and CDR2 FQNEAQ (reference sequence). The CDR3 protein is CASSSNRQEQYF. Here the CDR3 DNA reads TGTGCCAGCAGCTCCAACCGACAAGAGCAGTACTTC.